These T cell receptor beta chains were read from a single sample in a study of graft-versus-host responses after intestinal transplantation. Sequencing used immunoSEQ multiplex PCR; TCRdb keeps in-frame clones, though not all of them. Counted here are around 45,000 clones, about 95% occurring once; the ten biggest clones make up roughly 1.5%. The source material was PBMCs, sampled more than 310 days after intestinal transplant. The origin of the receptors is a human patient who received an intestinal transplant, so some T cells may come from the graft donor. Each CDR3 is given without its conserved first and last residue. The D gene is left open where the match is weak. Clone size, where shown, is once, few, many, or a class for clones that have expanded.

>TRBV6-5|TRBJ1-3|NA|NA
ASSGTLGNTIY
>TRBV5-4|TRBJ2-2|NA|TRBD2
ASSSLAGGPTGELF
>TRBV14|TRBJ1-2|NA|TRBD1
ASRQQGDYGYT
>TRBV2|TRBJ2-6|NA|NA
AFSSSGPGANVLT
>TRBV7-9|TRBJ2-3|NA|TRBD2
ASRWAGRVTDTQY
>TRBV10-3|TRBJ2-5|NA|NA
AIKATQETQY
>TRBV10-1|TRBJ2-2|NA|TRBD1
ASSGSGTAGTGELF
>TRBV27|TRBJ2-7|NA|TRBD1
ASSSMYRGTSYEQY
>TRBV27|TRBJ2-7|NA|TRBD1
ASSSGDRSYEQY
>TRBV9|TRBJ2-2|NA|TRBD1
ASSVSHRGGELF
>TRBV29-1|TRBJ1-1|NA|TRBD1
SVQGALRDTEAF
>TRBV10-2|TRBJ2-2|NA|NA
ASSESGPPGELF
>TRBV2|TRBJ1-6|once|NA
ASSGASYNSPLH
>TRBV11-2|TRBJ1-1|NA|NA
ASSSLMLGRGYEAF
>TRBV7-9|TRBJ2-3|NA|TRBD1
ASSLAIGQGASDTQY
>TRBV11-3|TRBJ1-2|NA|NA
ASSLAVARYGYT
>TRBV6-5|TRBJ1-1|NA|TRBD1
ASSSRSGGWYTEAF
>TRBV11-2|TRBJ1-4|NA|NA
ASSQVPQSSWGAEKLF
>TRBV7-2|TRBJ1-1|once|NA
ASSLNRIVAEAF